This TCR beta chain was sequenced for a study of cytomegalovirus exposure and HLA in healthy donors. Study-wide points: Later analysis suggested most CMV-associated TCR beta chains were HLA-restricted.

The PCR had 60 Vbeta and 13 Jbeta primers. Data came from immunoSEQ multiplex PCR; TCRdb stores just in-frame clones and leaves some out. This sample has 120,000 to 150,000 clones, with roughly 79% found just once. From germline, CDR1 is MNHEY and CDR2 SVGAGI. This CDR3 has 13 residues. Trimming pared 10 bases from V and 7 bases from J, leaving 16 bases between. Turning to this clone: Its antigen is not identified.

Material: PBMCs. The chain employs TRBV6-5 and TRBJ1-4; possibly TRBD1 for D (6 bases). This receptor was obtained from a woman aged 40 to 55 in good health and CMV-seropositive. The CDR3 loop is CATTGGAGEKLFF. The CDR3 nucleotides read TGTGCCACCACGGGGGGGGCGGGTGAAAAACTGTTTTTT.